This TCR beta chain was observed in a study of read filtering for tumor transcriptome and immune sequencing. As for the study in general: The cohort had some 16 men and 14 women aged roughly 45 to 90, mean roughly 66 years. Study results and caveats: In IR-seq, single-read clonotypes were around four fifths of clonotypes but around 3.4% of reads.

This clonotype occurred many times. Its target is not known. Molecular barcoded adaptors covering alpha/delta and beta/gamma chains were used on 400 to 450 ng RNA. TCRdb called the reads again in MiXCR, with one record for every CDR3 protein. The repertoire includes tens of thousands of distinct CDR3 sequences, around an eighth of them detected once, and 5.5% to 8% sits in the top ten. The CDR3 runs to 15 residues. The V end was cut by 6 bases, the J end by 5 bases, with 22 bases between. Per germline, CDR1 DFQATT and CDR2 SNEGSKA (reference sequence). The specimen was a population of CD138-negative cells sorted from bone marrow. The gene calls are TRBV20-1 and TRBJ2-5; perhaps TRBD2 as D (7 bases). The receptor's source is a donor aged 40 or older with multiple myeloma. The CDR3 DNA sequence: TGCAGTGCGGCAGAACTGGGCAGGGGAGGGGAGACCCAGTACTTC. It specifies CSAAELGRGGETQYF.